The 8 T cell receptor beta chains given below trace back to one sample, sequenced in a study of blood T cell repertoires in COVID-19. Data came from immunoSEQ multiplex PCR; TCRdb stores just in-frame clones and leaves some out. The table lists some 330,000 clones, about 92% of them singletons, with around a sixth in the top ten. Sequencing input: PBMCs or T cells enriched from blood (not recorded which). The receptor source for this set is a woman aged 30 to 39 who had recovered from COVID-19.

The gene calls are TRBV5-4 and TRBJ2-3, with D tentatively TRBD2 (5 bases). CDR3 size: 14 residues. In germline, CDR1 is SGHNT, CDR2 YYREEE (reference sequence). Trimming pared 2 bases from V and 0 bases from J, leaving 7 bases between. CDR3 coding DNA: TGTGCCAGCAGCTTAGCGGCTAGCACAGATACGCAGTATTTT. Its protein product is CASSLAASTDTQYF.

The chain recombines TRBV27 with TRBJ2-3; 8 bases align to TRBD2. The CDR3 runs to 16 residues. Germline CDR1 is MNHEY and CDR2 is SMNVEV (reference sequence). Losses at the gene ends were 6 bases for V and 5 bases for J; bases not matched to a gene: 13. The chain's CDR3 is CASRLTSAPPGDTQYF. Here the CDR3 DNA reads TGTGCCAGCAGGTTGACTAGCGCCCCGCCGGGAGATACGCAGTATTTT.

The chain carries TRBV5-6 and TRBJ2-3, with 9 positions matching TRBD2. Losses at the gene ends were 2 bases for V and 3 bases for J; bases not matched to a gene: 13. The CDR3 consists of 18 residues. The germline gives CDR1 SGHDT, CDR2 YYEEEE. The CDR3 DNA follows: TGTGCCAGCAGCTTTCTCGCGGGGGGGCGGAAGGGAACAGATACGCAGTATTTT. Translated, it gives CASSFLAGGRKGTDTQYF.

The chain's CDR3 is CASSPSGLAGGLGDTQYF. The CDR3 DNA sequence: TGTGCCAGCAGCCCCTCGGGACTAGCGGGGGGGCTGGGAGATACGCAGTATTTT. The chain carries TRBV27 and TRBJ2-3; TRBD2 matches 16 bases. The CDR3 extends over 18 amino acids. V trimming: 6 bases; J trimming: 5 bases; junction bases outside the gene matches: 11. Per the germline V gene, CDR1 is MNHEY and CDR2 is SMNVEV (reference sequence).

The chain uses TRBV3-1 (or the pseudogene TRBV3-2) and TRBJ1-2; 9 bases are shared with TRBD1. This CDR3 is built from 15 residues. In germline, CDR1 is LGHDT, CDR2 YNNKEL (reference sequence). Losses at the gene ends were 4 bases for V and 7 bases for J; bases not matched to a gene: 10. The CDR3 region is CASSPRPTGGTGYTF. In nucleotides, the CDR3 is TGTGCCAGCAGCCCCCGACCCACAGGGGGCACTGGCTACACCTTC.

The V and J genes are TRBV28 and TRBJ2-3, with D possibly being TRBD2 (6 bases). The ends were cut back, 2 bases at V and 0 bases at J, with 15 bases in the middle. Germline CDR1 MDHEN, CDR2 SYDVKM. There are 17 residues in the CDR3. CDR3 nucleotide sequence: TGTGCCAGCAGTTTACCCCCATCTGCGGGGAGCACAGATACGCAGTATTTT. Protein product: CASSLPPSAGSTDTQYF.

This chain connects TRBV28 to TRBJ2-7; D not resolved. CDR3 size: 11 residues. Trimming took off 5 bases at V and 3 bases at J, with 5 bases between the two ends. Germline CDR1 reads MDHEN; CDR2 reads SYDVKM. CDR3 DNA sequence: TGTGCCAGCAGTATAAACTACGAGCAGTACTTC. Its protein product is CASSINYEQYF.

This chain uses TRBV28 with TRBJ1-1; TRBD1 matches at 7 bases. The CDR3 loop spans 15 amino acids. Germline loops: CDR1 MDHEN, CDR2 SYDVKM. V shed 6 bases, J shed 0 bases, and the junction held 7 bases outside the gene matches. CDR3 nucleotide sequence: TGTGCCAGCAGAACCGGGACAGCTATGAACACTGAAGCTTTCTTT. Translated, it gives CASRTGTAMNTEAFF.